The next 5 T cell receptor beta chains were all read from a single sample in a study of Ad26.COV2.S vaccination and SARS-CoV-2 variants. Treatment here: 15 to 20 received Ad26.COV2.S at low or high dose, single or two shots; 5 received placebo; per-sample allocation not given. Sampling took place 63 days after the first vaccine or placebo injection. Clones were sequenced by immunoSEQ multiplex PCR, and TCRdb holds only the in-frame ones, with some missing. The table records around 310,000 clones, 85% to 90% of them present only once. The source material was peripheral blood, sampled in a trial of Ad26.COV2.S vaccine versus placebo. These TCRs come from a person aged 18-60 years who received the Ad26.COV2.S COVID-19 vaccine or a placebo.

V usage is TRBV2 and J usage is TRBJ1-2; D remains unclear. The V gene lost 0 bases and the J gene lost 7 bases, with 3 bases spanning the gap. There are 11 residues in the CDR3. CDR1 is SNHLY and CDR2 is FYNNEI in the germline V gene. CDR3 protein: CASSEAVGYTF. For the CDR3, the DNA is TGTGCCAGCAGTGAAGCGGTTGGCTACACCTTC.

The chain links TRBV7-2 to TRBJ1-1, with D tentatively TRBD1 (5 bases). The CDR3 is made up of 14 amino acids. The germline V and J ends were trimmed by 4 bases and 0 bases, with 9 bases remaining between them. Per the germline V gene, CDR1 is SGHTA and CDR2 is FQGNSA. CDR3 in amino acids: CASSWTDMNTEAFF. The CDR3 DNA follows: TGTGCCAGCAGCTGGACGGACATGAACACTGAAGCTTTCTTT.

CDR3 sequence (DNA): TGTGCCAGTAGTACCACAGGGGTCATCCAGTACTTC. Translated: CASSTTGVIQYF. The V call is TRBV19, the J call TRBJ2-5, with 7 bases that match TRBD1. Germline CDR1 and CDR2: LNHDA and SQIVND (reference sequence). Trimming removed 4 bases from V and 10 bases from J; junction bases left unmatched: 6. There are 12 residues in the CDR3.

There are a few counts of this clone. The chain carries TRBV10-3 and TRBJ2-7; a weak D match, TRBD1 (5 bases). CDR3 length equals 14 residues. CDR1 and CDR2 (germline): ENHRY, SYGVKD. Trimming shortened V by 10 bases and J by 3 bases, and 19 bases separated the two germline ends. CDR3 loop: CATQSRAENYEQYV. The DNA for the CDR3 is TGTGCCACCCAAAGCAGGGCAGAAAACTACGAGCAGTACGTC.

CDR3 in DNA: TGTGCCAGCACCGTGGGGGGGGTCGGCTTTTACGAGCAGTACGTC. This gives the protein CASTVGGVGFYEQYV. V and J are TRBV28 and TRBJ2-7; the match to TRBD2 covers 7 bases. The CDR3 covers 15 residues. Germline CDR1 is MDHEN and CDR2 is SYDVKM. V lost 7 bases, J lost 4 bases, and 13 bases stayed unmatched.